This TCR beta chain was captured in a study of CD8+ T cells in alopecia areata. As to this clone: The antigen remains unidentified.

The treatment was: oral pan-JAK inhibitor, 5-10 mg twice daily. The investigators collected lesional scalp punch biopsies and peripheral blood from alopecia areata patients. The V gene's germline CDR1 is SGHDN and CDR2 FVKESK. The CDR3 contains 13 residues. V was trimmed by 4 bases and J by 1 base, leaving 4 bases between them. cDNA reverse transcribed from extracted RNA served as the sequencing template. Libraries were prepared by immunoSEQ multiplex PCR; TCRdb keeps only in-frame clonotypes and omits some of them. The repertoire consists of about 180,000 clones, with about 55% occurring once and the leading ten covering 9.5% to 14%. The study, taken as a whole, reports: Expanded CD8+ clones among the top 100, and scalp clonality, were significantly decreased by tofacitinib. With just one nonresponder, it is still uncertain whether baseline CD8+ expansion relates to response.

The receptor comes from a human donor with alopecia areata. V usage is TRBV14 and J usage is TRBJ2-2; D remains ambiguous. This specimen was CD8+ T cells sorted from blood, taken at week 24, from a patient treated with tofacitinib. The CDR3 region has the DNA TGTGCCAGCAGCCTAATGAACACCGGGGAGCTGTTTTTT. Its translation is CASSLMNTGELFF.